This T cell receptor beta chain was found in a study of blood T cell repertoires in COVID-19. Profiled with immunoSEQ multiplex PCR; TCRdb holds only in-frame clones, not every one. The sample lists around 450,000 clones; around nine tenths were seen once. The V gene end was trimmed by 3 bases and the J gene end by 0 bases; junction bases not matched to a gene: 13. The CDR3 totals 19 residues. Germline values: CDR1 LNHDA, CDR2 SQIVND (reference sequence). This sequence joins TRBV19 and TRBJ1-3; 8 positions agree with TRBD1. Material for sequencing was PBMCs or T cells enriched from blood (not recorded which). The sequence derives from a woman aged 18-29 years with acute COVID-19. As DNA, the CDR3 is TGTGCCAGTAGTATTCGTAGCAGGGGGCTTACTTCCTCTGGAAACACCATATATTTT. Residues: CASSIRSRGLTSSGNTIYF.